This T cell receptor (beta chain) is drawn from a study of blood T cell repertoires in COVID-19. The wider study: COVID-19 samples from acute and convalescent phases originated in the United States, Italy and Spain. T cells, B-cell-depleted T cells, or PBMCs provided the cDNA or gDNA that served as material.

Trimming stripped 4 bases from V and 6 bases from J, with 11 bases between. Germline values: CDR1 SEHNR, CDR2 FQNEAQ (reference sequence). There are 13 residues in the CDR3. Data came from immunoSEQ multiplex PCR; TCRdb stores just in-frame clones and leaves some out. This table holds about 250,000 clones, around 81% found once. V gene TRBV7-9 combines with J gene TRBJ2-3; TRBD1 might be the D (5 bases). The sequence was collected from a middle-aged man with active or convalescent COVID-19. Sequencing was done on a sample of peripheral blood. Here the CDR3 DNA reads TGTGCCAGCAGCTCCAAAGGGGCGGATACGCAGTATTTT. Translating it yields CASSSKGADTQYF.